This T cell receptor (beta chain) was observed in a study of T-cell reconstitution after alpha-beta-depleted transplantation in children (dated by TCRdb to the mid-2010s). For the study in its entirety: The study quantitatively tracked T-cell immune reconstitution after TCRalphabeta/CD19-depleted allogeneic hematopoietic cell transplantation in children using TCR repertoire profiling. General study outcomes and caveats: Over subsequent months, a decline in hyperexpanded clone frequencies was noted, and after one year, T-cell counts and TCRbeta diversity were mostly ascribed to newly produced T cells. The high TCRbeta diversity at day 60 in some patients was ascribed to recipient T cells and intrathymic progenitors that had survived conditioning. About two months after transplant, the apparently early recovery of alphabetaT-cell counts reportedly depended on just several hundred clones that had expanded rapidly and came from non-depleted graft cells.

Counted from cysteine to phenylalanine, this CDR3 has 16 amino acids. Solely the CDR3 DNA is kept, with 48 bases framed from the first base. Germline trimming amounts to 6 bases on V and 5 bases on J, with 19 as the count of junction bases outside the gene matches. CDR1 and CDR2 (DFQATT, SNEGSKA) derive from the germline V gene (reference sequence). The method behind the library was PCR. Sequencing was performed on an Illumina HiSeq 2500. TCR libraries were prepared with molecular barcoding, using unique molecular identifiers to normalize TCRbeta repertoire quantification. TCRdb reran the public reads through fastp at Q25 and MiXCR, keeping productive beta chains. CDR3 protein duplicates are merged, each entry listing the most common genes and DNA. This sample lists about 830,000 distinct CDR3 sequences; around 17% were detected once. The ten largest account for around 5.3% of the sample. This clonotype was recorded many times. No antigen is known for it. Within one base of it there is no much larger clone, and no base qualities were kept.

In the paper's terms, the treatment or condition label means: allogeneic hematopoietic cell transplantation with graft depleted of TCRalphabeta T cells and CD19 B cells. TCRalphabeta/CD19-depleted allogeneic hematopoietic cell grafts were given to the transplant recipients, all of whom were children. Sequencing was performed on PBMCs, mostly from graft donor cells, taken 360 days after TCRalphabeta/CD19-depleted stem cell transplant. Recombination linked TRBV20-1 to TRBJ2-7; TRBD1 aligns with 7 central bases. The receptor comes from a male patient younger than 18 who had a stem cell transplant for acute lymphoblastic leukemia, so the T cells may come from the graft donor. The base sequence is TGCAGTGCCCTAGACTACAGGGGTAGTTTAAGAGACGAGCAGTACTTC. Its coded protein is CSALDYRGSLRDEQYF.